The 18 T cell receptor beta chains listed next were all sequenced from one sample in a study of early T cells in non-severe SARS-CoV-2 infection. TCRdb recomputed calls from the 5' RACE reads with MiXCR, one row per CDR3 protein. Of about 68,000 distinct CDR3 sequences listed, 12% are singletons. What was sequenced was whole blood. The origin of the receptors is an adult who was a healthcare worker with PCR-confirmed SARS-CoV-2 infection or an uninfected control (not recorded which).

This clonotype was observed a single time. The chain couples TRBV20-1 to TRBJ2-1, with D tentatively TRBD2 (5 bases). Per the germline V gene, CDR1 is DFQATT and CDR2 is SNEGSKA (reference sequence). There are 12 residues in the CDR3. The V and J ends lost 3 bases and 6 bases respectively, with 9 bases between them. This CDR3 is CSASPTSNEQFF. For the CDR3, the DNA is TGCAGTGCTAGTCCCACTAGCAATGAGCAGTTCTTC.

This chain links TRBV28 with TRBJ2-3, with no clear D. The CDR3 spans 14 residues. Germline V lookup: CDR1 MDHEN, CDR2 SYDVKM. V was clipped by 1 base and J by 0 bases, with 5 bases between them. CDR3 sequence (DNA): TGTGCCAGCAGTTTATTACCTAGCACAGATACGCAGTATTTT. Its protein product is CASSLLPSTDTQYF.

This clonotype was seen a few times. The genes are TRBV4-1 and TRBJ1-1, with a tentative D call TRBD1 (5 bases). CDR1 is MGHRA and CDR2 is YSYEKL in the germline V gene. CDR3 length: 14 amino acids. The CDR3 DNA sequence: TGCGCAACAGGAGGTGGGCTCCTGAACACTGAAGCTTTCTTT. It is translated as CATGGGLLNTEAFF.

This clonotype was counted between two and nine times. In nucleotides, the CDR3 is TGTGCCAGCAGTGACAGGTCGGGAACTGAAGCTTTCTTT. This codes for CASSDRSGTEAFF. J is TRBJ1-1 and V is TRBV6-1; D call uncertain. The CDR3 contains 13 residues. Germline lookup yields CDR1 MNHNS and CDR2 SASEGT. V was clipped by 3 bases and J by 5 bases, with 10 bases between them.

This clonotype was detected only a few times. The chain recombines TRBV12-3 or TRBV12-4 with TRBJ2-3; 10 bases align to TRBD1. V was pared by 5 bases and J by 4 bases, with 6 bases of the junction left unmatched. This CDR3 has 15 residues. The CDR3 protein is CASSPETGGADTQYF. DNA for the CDR3: TGTGCCAGCAGTCCGGAGACAGGGGGCGCAGATACGCAGTATTTT.

Ten or more counts support this clonotype. V usage is TRBV7-2 and J usage is TRBJ2-1; D is perhaps TRBD1 (6 bases). V was cut by 5 bases and J by 2 bases, with 13 bases left in between. The CDR3 has 15 amino acids. Germline lookup yields CDR1 SGHTA and CDR2 FQGNSA. Written as DNA, the CDR3 is TGTGCCAGCAGCCAAAGACAGGACCCCTACAATGAGCAGTTCTTC. It is translated as CASSQRQDPYNEQFF.

In its sample, this clonotype was seen a few times. J is TRBJ2-2 and V is TRBV27; TRBD1 agrees at 10 bases. Germline loops: CDR1 MNHEY, CDR2 SMNVEV (reference sequence). V trimming: 1 base; J trimming: 2 bases; junction bases outside the gene matches: 4. This CDR3 has 17 amino acids. Here the CDR3 reads CASSLWGDRGNTGELFF. The CDR3 DNA reads as TGTGCCAGCAGTTTATGGGGGGACAGGGGTAACACCGGGGAGCTGTTTTTT.

V usage is TRBV12-3 or TRBV12-4 and J usage is TRBJ2-7; maybe TRBD1 (5 bases). CDR3 size: 13 residues. Trimming took off 1 base at V and 3 bases at J, with 7 bases between the two ends. Here the CDR3 DNA reads TGTGCCAGCAGTTTAGAGCAGGGCTACGAGCAGTACTTC. Translation: CASSLEQGYEQYF.

CDR3 DNA sequence: TGTGCCAGCAGCTTAAGACTAGCGGGGAACAATGAGCAGTTCTTC. This translates into CASSLRLAGNNEQFF. V and J are TRBV7-9 and TRBJ2-1; 11 nucleotides match TRBD2. Trimming at V came to 2 bases and at J to 5 bases, leaving 2 bases not matched to a gene. This CDR3 contains 15 residues. Per germline, CDR1 SEHNR and CDR2 FQNEAQ (reference sequence).

This clonotype was observed many times. The chain joins TRBV29-1 to TRBJ2-3; D is uncertain. Germline V gene lookup returns CDR1 SQVTM and CDR2 ANQGSEA. The CDR3 runs 14 residues. Trimming took 2 bases from V and 6 from J, leaving 15 bases between them. The CDR3 DNA reads as TGCAGCGTTGAATTCTTCGGGTTGCGGGATACGCAGTATTTT. Encoded protein: CSVEFFGLRDTQYF.

The sample holds a few counts of this clonotype. The chain combines TRBV20-1 with TRBJ2-5; possibly TRBD2 for D (7 bases). The V end was cut by 8 bases, the J end by 2 bases, with 21 bases between. The CDR3 contains 15 residues. The V gene's germline CDR1 is DFQATT and CDR2 SNEGSKA (reference sequence). The CDR3 sequence is CSPSVGGGPQETQYF. CDR3 nucleotide sequence: TGCAGTCCGTCCGTTGGCGGGGGCCCACAAGAGACCCAGTACTTC.

This clonotype was seen only a few times. The chain joins TRBV11-2 to TRBJ1-2, with 8 bases lining up with TRBD1. V trimming: 4 bases; J trimming: 0 bases; junction bases outside the gene matches: 13. Looked up from germline, CDR1 is SGHAT and CDR2 is FQNNGV. This CDR3 has 18 amino acids. The CDR3 loop is CASSSIRDRTPANYGYTF. The CDR3 region has the DNA TGTGCCAGCAGCTCAATCCGGGACAGGACCCCAGCTAACTATGGCTACACCTTC.

The V and J genes are TRBV7-2 and TRBJ2-3; D gene unclear. Per germline, CDR1 SGHTA and CDR2 FQGNSA. CDR3 length: 16 residues. V shed 3 bases and J shed 2 bases, with 15 bases lying between them. The chain's CDR3 is CASSFRAPAFTDTQYF. In DNA, the CDR3 is TGTGCCAGCAGCTTCCGGGCCCCAGCATTCACAGATACGCAGTATTTT.

This clonotype has ten or more counts. The chain uses TRBV12-3 or TRBV12-4 and TRBJ2-3; tentatively, D is TRBD1 or TRBD2 (6 bases each). Trimming pared 1 base from V and 3 bases from J, leaving 11 bases between. This CDR3 is built from 15 residues. CDR3 coding DNA: TGTGCCAGCAGTTTAGAGGGGGGCTGGACAGATACGCAGTATTTT. Protein: CASSLEGGWTDTQYF.

This clonotype has at least ten counts. The genes are TRBV4-3 and TRBJ1-2; D is ambiguous. This CDR3 contains 14 residues. The germline V gene encodes CDR1 LGHNA and CDR2 YSLEER. V lost 1 base to trimming and J lost 1 base, with 7 bases between them. CDR3 protein: CASSQVADNYGYTF. DNA of the CDR3: TGCGCCAGCAGCCAAGTCGCAGATAACTATGGCTACACCTTC.

This clonotype came up once. The rearrangement uses TRBV7-3 and TRBJ2-3, with D unresolved. V gave up 3 bases and J gave up 7 bases, with 8 bases separating them. Germline lookup yields CDR1 SGHTA and CDR2 FQGTGA. The CDR3 totals 12 residues. The DNA for the CDR3 is TGTGCCAGCAGCTTTTCCGGTAATACGCAGTATTTT. It specifies CASSFSGNTQYF.

This clonotype was counted only a few times. V gene TRBV3-1 combines with J gene TRBJ2-7; D not certain. Germline V gives CDR1 LGHDT, CDR2 YNNKEL (reference sequence). This CDR3 spans 13 amino acids. The V end lost 0 bases, the J end lost 4 bases, and 7 bases lay between the germline ends. This CDR3 is CASSQESQYEQYF. For the CDR3, the DNA is TGTGCCAGCAGCCAAGAGTCCCAGTACGAGCAGTACTTC.

This clonotype was seen repeatedly, ten times or more. The genes are TRBV11-2 and TRBJ2-5; D might be TRBD2 (6 bases). CDR1 and CDR2 (germline): SGHAT, FQNNGV. The CDR3 covers 18 residues. The V and J ends lost 1 base and 2 bases respectively, with 20 bases between them. CDR3 residues: CASSLVAGLFGLQETQYF. In DNA, the CDR3 is TGTGCCAGCAGCTTAGTGGCAGGGTTGTTCGGACTACAAGAGACCCAGTACTTC. The full variable domain, completed using reference TRBV11-2 and TRBJ2-5, is EAGVAQSPRYKIIEKRQSVAFWCNPISGHATLYWYQQILGQGPKLLIQFQNNGVVDDSQLPKDRFSAERLKGVDSTLKIQPAKLEDSAVYLCASSLVAGLFGLQETQYFGPGTRLLVL.